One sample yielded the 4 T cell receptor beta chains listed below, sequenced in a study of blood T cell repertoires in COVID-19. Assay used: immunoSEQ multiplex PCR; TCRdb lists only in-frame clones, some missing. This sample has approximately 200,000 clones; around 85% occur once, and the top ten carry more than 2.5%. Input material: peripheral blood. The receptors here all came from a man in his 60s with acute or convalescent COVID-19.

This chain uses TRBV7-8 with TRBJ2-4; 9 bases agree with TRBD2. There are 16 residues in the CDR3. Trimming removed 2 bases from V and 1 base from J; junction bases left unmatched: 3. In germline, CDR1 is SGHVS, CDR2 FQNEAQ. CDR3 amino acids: CASSLLAGSAKNIQYF. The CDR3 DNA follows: TGTGCCAGCAGCTTACTAGCGGGAAGCGCCAAAAACATTCAGTACTTC.

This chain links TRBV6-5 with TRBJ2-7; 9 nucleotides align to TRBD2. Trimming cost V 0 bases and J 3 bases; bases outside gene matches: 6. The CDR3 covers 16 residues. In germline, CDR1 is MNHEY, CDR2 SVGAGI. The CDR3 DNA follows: TGTGCCAGCAGTTACTCGAGCAGTAGCGGGAGCTACGAGCAGTACTTC. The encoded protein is CASSYSSSSGSYEQYF.

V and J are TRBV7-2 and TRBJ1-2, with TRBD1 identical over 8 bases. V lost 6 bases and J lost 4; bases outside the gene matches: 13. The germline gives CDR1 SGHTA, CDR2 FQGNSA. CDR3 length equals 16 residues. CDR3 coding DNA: TGTGCCAGCAGTCGGCCCAGGGCAGGGGGCAGCTATGGCTACACCTTC. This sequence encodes CASSRPRAGGSYGYTF.

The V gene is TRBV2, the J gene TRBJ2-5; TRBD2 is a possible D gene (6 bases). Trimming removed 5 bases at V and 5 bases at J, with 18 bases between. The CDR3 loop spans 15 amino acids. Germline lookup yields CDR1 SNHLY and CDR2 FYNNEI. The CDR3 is CASSKKAGKGETQYF. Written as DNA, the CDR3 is TGTGCCAGCAGTAAAAAGGCGGGAAAGGGGGAGACCCAGTACTTC. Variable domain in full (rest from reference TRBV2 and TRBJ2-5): EPEVTQTPSHQVTQMGQEVILRCVPISNHLYFYWYRQILGQKVEFLVSFYNNEISEKSEIFDDQFSVERPDGSNFTLKIRSTKLEDSAMYFCASSKKAGKGETQYFGPGTRLLVL.